Each of the 7 T cell receptor beta chains below was sequenced from the same sample in a study of identifying expanded T cells in peripheral blood. Method: immunoSEQ multiplex PCR; TCRdb's copy keeps in-frame clones and lacks some. The data hold more than 45,000 clones, with roughly 87% observed a single time. Sequencing was carried out using blood. The source of these receptors is a person aged 18-69 years in good health.

This chain joins TRBV19 and TRBJ2-6; either TRBD1 or TRBD2 may supply D (5 bases each). Germline CDR1 reads LNHDA; CDR2 reads SQIVND (reference sequence). The CDR3 contains 18 residues. Trimming removed 5 bases at V and 0 bases at J, with 17 bases between. CDR3 amino acids: CASSPFLGVLSGANVLTF. The DNA of the CDR3 is TGTGCCAGTAGTCCCTTCCTGGGGGTCCTCTCTGGGGCCAACGTCCTGACTTTC.

The rearrangement uses TRBV7-3 and TRBJ2-1; maybe TRBD2 (7 bases). V lost 2 bases and J 8 bases, leaving 19 bases between the germline ends. The CDR3 is 16 residues long. In germline, CDR1 is SGHTA, CDR2 FQGTGA. CDR3 in DNA: TGTGCCAGCAGCTTATTTGCAGGGCCGGGGGGCGATGAGCAGTTCTTC. This codes for CASSLFAGPGGDEQFF.

V usage is TRBV6-1 and J usage is TRBJ1-6, with 10 nucleotides matching TRBD1. Unmatched junction bases numbered 7, after V lost 3 bases and J lost 8 bases. This CDR3 region has 16 residues. Germline CDR1 and CDR2: MNHNS and SASEGT. CDR3 coding DNA: TGTGCCAGCAGTGAGCGACAGGGGGCGCCGGATTCACCCCTCCACTTT. It specifies CASSERQGAPDSPLHF.

The rearrangement joins TRBV11-2 to TRBJ2-5; D unresolved. Germline V gives CDR1 SGHAT, CDR2 FQNNGV. The CDR3 contains 15 residues. The V gene lost 5 bases and the J gene lost 5 bases, with 18 bases spanning the gap. DNA for the CDR3: TGTGCCAGCAGCCCCCTTCGTTTTAGCCTGGAGACCCAGTACTTC. Translation gives CASSPLRFSLETQYF. Supplemented by reference TRBV11-2 and TRBJ2-5, the full variable domain reads EAGVAQSPRYKIIEKRQSVAFWCNPISGHATLYWYQQILGQGPKLLIQFQNNGVVDDSQLPKDRFSAERLKGVDSTLKIQPAKLEDSAVYLCASSPLRFSLETQYFGPGTRLLVL.

This chain links TRBV5-8 with TRBJ2-1, with TRBD1 matching over 10 bases. The CDR3 runs 17 residues. Germline V gives CDR1 SGHTS, CDR2 YDEGEE. J was trimmed by 8 bases and V by 3 bases; bases with no gene match: 14. This CDR3 is CASSSEWGGQGSYEQFF. CDR3 bases: TGTGCCAGCAGCTCCGAGTGGGGGGGACAGGGGTCGTATGAGCAGTTCTTC.

The chain is built from TRBV7-8 and TRBJ2-7; D remains ambiguous. V lost 1 base and J 2 bases, leaving 12 bases between the germline ends. CDR1 is SGHVS and CDR2 is FQNEAQ in the germline V gene. There are 15 residues in the CDR3. CDR3 in amino acids: CASSLGRTVTYEQYF. The CDR3 DNA reads TGTGCCAGCAGCTTAGGAAGGACGGTAACCTACGAGCAGTACTTC.

V is TRBV4-1 and J is TRBJ1-1; 9 nucleotides line up with TRBD1. The CDR3 loop spans 16 amino acids. The V gene's germline CDR1 is MGHRA and CDR2 YSYEKL. The V segment lost 2 bases and the J segment 0 bases; nucleotides outside the gene matches: 4. In DNA, the CDR3 is TGCGCCAGCAGCCAACCCGGGACAGGGATGAACACTGAAGCTTTCTTT. It translates to CASSQPGTGMNTEAFF.